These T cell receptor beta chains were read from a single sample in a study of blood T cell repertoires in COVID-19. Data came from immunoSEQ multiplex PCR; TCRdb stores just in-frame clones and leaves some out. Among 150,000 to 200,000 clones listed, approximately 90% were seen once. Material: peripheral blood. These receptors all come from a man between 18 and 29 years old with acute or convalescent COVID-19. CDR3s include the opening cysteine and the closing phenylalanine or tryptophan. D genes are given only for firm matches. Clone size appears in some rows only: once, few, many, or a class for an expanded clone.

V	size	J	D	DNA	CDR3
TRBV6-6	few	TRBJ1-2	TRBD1	TGTGCCAGTAAATTAAGGGGACAGGGTTATGGCTACACCTTC	CASKLRGQGYGYTF
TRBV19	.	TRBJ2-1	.	TGTGCCAGTAGTATCTCGAATGAGCAGTTCTTC	CASSISNEQFF
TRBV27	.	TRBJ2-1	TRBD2	TGTGCCAGCAGTTTGGTACTAGCGGGGGTCTCACCCTACAATGAGCAGTTCTTC	CASSLVLAGVSPYNEQFF
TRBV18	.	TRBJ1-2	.	TGTGCCAGCTCCCCCGATACGACTGCCTATGGCTACACCTTC	CASSPDTTAYGYTF
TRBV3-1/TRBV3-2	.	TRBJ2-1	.	TGTGCCAGCAGCCAAACGGGGTCGGGGTTTGAGCAGTTCTTC	CASSQTGSGFEQFF
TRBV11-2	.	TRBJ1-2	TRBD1	TGTGCCAGCAGCGCTAACAGGGGGCCAAACTATGGCTACACCTTC	CASSANRGPNYGYTF
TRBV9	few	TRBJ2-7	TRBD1	TGTGCCAGCAGCAAAGGAGGGACAGGTGCCTACGAGCAGTACTTC	CASSKGGTGAYEQYF
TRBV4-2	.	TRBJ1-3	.	TGTGCCAGCAGCCAAGGGGGGGTCGGAAACACCATATATTTT	CASSQGGVGNTIYF
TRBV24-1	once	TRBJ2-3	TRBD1	TGTGCCACCAGTGACGTAAGGGACAGAAGCACAGATACGCAGTATTTT	CATSDVRDRSTDTQYF
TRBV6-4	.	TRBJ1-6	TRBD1	TGTGCCAGCAGTGACGGGGACAGGGATGGCTCACCCCTCCACTTT	CASSDGDRDGSPLHF
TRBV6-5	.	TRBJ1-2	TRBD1	TGTGCCAGCAGAACCGGGACAGGGGAACAGAAGGGCTACACCTTC	CASRTGTGEQKGYTF
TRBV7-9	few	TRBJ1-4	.	TGTGCCAGCAGCTTGAATCCAGGGTCTAATGAAAAACTGTTTTTT	CASSLNPGSNEKLFF
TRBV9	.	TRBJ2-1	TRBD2	TGTGCCAGCAGCGGACTAGCGGGGTACAATGAGCAGTTCTTC	CASSGLAGYNEQFF
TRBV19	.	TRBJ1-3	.	TGTGCCAGTAGTAATCGACAGGCCTACTCTGGAAACACCATATATTTT	CASSNRQAYSGNTIYF
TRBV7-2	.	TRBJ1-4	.	TGTGCCAGCAGCTTAAATCGGGGTACAACTAATGAAAAACTGTTTTTT	CASSLNRGTTNEKLFF
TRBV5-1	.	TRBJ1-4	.	TGCGCCAGCAGCTTGGACGGACTAAGCCTTAATGAAAAACTGTTTTTT	CASSLDGLSLNEKLFF
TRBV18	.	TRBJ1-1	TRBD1	TGTGCCAGCTCACCGAGACAGGGGATCGAGAACACTGAAGCTTTCTTT	CASSPRQGIENTEAFF
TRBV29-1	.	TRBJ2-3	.	TGCAGCGTTGACTCCTTCACAGATACGCAGTATTTT	CSVDSFTDTQYF
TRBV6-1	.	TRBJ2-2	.	TGTGCCAGCAGTGAAGCCCTGAACACCGGGGAGCTGTTTTTT	CASSEALNTGELFF